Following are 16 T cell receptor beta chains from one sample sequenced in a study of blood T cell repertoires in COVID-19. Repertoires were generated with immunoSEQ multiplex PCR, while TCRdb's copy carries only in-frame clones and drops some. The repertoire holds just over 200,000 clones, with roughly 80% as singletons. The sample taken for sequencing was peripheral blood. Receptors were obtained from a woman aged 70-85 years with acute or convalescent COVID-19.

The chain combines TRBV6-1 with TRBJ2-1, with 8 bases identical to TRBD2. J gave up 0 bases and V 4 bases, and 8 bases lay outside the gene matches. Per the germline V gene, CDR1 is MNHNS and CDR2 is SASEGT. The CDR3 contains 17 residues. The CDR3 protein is CASSGNPSGGSYNEQFF. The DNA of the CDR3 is TGTGCCAGCAGTGGTAACCCCAGCGGGGGCTCCTACAATGAGCAGTTCTTC.

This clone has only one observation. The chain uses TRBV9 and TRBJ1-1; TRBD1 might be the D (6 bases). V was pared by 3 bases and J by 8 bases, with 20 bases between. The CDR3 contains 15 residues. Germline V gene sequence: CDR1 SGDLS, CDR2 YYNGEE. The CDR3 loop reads CASSGDYLGGQEAFF. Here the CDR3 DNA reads TGTGCCAGCAGCGGAGACTACTTGGGGGGGCAGGAAGCTTTCTTT.

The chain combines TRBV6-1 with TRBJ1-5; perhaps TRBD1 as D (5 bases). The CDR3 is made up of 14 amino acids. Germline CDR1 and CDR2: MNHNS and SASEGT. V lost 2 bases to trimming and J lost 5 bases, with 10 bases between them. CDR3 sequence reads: CASSESSGDQPQHF. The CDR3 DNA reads TGTGCCAGCAGTGAATCCTCGGGGGATCAGCCCCAGCATTTT.

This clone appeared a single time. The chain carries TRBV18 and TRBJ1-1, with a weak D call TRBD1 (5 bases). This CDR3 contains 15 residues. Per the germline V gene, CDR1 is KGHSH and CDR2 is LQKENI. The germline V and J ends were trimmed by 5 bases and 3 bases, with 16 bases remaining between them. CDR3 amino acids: CASSSRLTVDTEAFF. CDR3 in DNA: TGTGCCAGCTCATCGCGTTTGACAGTGGACACTGAAGCTTTCTTT. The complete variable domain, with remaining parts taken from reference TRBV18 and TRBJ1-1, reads NAGVMQNPRHLVRRRGQEARLRCSPMKGHSHVYWYRQLPEEGLKFMVYLQKENIIDESGMPKERFSAEFPKEGPSILRIQQVVRGDSAAYFCASSSRLTVDTEAFFGQGTRLTVV.

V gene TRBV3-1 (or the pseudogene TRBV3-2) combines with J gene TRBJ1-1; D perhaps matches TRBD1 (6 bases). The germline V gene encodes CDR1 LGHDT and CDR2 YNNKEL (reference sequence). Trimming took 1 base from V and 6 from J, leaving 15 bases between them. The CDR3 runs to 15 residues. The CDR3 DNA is TGTGCCAGCAGCCAAGCAATTCCAGGGGTCGCTGAAGCTTTCTTT. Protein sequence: CASSQAIPGVAEAFF.

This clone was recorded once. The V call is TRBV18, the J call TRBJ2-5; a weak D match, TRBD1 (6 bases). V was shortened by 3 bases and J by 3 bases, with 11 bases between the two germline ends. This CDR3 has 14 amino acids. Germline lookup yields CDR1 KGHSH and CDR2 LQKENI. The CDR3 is CASSPPDRKETQYF. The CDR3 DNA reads TGTGCCAGCTCACCTCCGGACAGAAAAGAGACCCAGTACTTC.

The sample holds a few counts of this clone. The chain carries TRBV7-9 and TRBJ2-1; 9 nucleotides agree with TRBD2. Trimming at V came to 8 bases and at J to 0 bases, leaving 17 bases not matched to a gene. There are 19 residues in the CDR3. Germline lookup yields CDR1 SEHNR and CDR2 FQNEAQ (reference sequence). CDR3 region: CASHNSGGTTASSYNEQFF. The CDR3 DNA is TGTGCCAGCCACAATAGCGGGGGAACGACTGCAAGCTCCTACAATGAGCAGTTCTTC. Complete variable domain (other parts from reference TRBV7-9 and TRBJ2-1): DTGVSQNPRHKITKRGQNVTFRCDPISEHNRLYWYRQTLGQGPEFLTYFQNEAQLEKSRLLSDRFSAERPKGSFSTLEIQRTEQGDSAMYLCASHNSGGTTASSYNEQFFGPGTRLTVL.

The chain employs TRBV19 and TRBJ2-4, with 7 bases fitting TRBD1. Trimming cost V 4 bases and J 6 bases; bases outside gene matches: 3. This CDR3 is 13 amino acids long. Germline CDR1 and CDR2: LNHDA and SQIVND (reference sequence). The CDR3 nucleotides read TGTGCCAGTAGTAGCCGGGACAGAAACATTCAGTACTTC. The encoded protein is CASSSRDRNIQYF.

CDR3 protein: CASSVGPEGFYSNEQFF. The CDR3 coding sequence is TGTGCCAGCAGCGTAGGCCCCGAGGGATTTTATTCCAATGAGCAGTTCTTC. The rearrangement uses TRBV9 and TRBJ2-1; a possible D gene is TRBD2 (5 bases). V was clipped by 0 bases and J by 6 bases, with 19 bases between them. The CDR3 has 17 amino acids. Germline values: CDR1 SGDLS, CDR2 YYNGEE.

The CDR3 protein is CASSGSGGTDTQYF. CDR3 coding DNA: TGTGCCAGCAGTGGGTCAGGGGGCACAGATACGCAGTATTTT. V usage is TRBV2 and J usage is TRBJ2-3; perhaps TRBD1 as D (6 bases). CDR3 length: 14 residues. Germline CDR1 is SNHLY and CDR2 is FYNNEI. Between the trimmed V and J ends, which lost 4 bases and 1 base, there was a span of 9 bases. The full variable domain, with the rest looked up from reference TRBV2 and TRBJ2-3, is EPEVTQTPSHQVTQMGQEVILRCVPISNHLYFYWYRQILGQKVEFLVSFYNNEISEKSEIFDDQFSVERPDGSNFTLKIRSTKLEDSAMYFCASSGSGGTDTQYFGPGTRLTVL.

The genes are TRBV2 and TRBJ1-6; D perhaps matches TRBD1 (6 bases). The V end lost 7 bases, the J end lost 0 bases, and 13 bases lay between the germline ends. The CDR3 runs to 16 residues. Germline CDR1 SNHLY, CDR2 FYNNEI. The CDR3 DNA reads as TGTGCCAGCATCCCAGGACAGAGCTCCTATAATTCACCCCTCCACTTT. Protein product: CASIPGQSSYNSPLHF.

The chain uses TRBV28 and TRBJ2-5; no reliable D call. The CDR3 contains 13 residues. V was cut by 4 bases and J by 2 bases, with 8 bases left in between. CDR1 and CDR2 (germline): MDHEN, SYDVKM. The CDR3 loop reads CASSSQSQETQYF. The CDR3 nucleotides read TGTGCCAGCAGTTCCCAGTCTCAAGAGACCCAGTACTTC.

For the CDR3, the DNA is TGTGCCAGCAGTTTACGCCCAGGCGGGGTTAACGCTGAAAAACTGTTTTTT. Translation gives CASSLRPGGVNAEKLFF. The chain is built from TRBV28 and TRBJ1-4; no definite D call. Deletions cut 2 bases from V and 7 bases from J, with 20 bases between. Germline V gene lookup returns CDR1 MDHEN and CDR2 SYDVKM. The length of the CDR3 is 17 residues.

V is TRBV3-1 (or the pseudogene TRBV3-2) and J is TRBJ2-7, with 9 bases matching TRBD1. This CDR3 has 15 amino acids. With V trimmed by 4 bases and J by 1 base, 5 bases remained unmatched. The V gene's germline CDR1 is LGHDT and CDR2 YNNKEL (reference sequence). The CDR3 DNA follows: TGTGCCAGCAGCCTGGGACAGGGTGAATCCTACGAGCAGTACTTC. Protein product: CASSLGQGESYEQYF.

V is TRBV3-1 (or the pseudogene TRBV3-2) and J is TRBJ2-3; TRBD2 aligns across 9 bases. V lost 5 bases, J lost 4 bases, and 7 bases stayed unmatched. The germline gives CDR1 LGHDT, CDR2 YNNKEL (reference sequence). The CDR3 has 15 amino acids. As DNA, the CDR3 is TGTGCCAGCAGCTTAGCGGGAGTGAGGTCAGATACGCAGTATTTT. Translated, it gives CASSLAGVRSDTQYF.

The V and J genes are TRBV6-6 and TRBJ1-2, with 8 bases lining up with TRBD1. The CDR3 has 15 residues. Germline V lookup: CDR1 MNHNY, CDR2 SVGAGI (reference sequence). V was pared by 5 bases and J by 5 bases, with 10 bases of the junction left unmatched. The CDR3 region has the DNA TGTGCCAGCAGTGCACCGGGACAGGAGGGTTATGGCTACACCTTC. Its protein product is CASSAPGQEGYGYTF.